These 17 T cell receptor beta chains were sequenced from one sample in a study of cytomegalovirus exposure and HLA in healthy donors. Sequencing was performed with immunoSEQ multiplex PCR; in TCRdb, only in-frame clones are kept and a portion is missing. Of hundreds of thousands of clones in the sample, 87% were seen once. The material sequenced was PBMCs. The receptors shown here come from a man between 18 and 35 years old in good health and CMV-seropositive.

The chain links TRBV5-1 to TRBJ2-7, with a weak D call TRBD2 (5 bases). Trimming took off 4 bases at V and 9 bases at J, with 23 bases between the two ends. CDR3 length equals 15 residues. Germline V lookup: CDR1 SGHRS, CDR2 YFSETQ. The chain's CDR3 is CASSQQIGPGEGQYF. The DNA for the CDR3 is TGCGCCAGCAGCCAGCAAATCGGGCCCGGAGAGGGGCAGTACTTC. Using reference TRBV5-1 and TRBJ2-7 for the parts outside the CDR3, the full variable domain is KAGVTQTPRYLIKTRGQQVTLSCSPISGHRSVSWYQQTPGQGLQFLFEYFSETQRNKGNFPGRFSGRQFSNSRSEMNVSTLELGDSALYLCASSQQIGPGEGQYFGPGTRLTVT.

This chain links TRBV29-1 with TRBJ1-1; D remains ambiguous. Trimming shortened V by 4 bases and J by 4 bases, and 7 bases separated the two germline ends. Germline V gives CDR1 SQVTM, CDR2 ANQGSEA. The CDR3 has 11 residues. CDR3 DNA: TGCAGCGTTGGGCGGCTCACTGAAGCTTTCTTT. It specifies CSVGRLTEAFF. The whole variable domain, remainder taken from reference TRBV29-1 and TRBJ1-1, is SAVISQKPSRDICQRGTSLTIQCQVDSQVTMMFWYRQQPGQSLTLIATANQGSEATYESGFVIDKFPISRPNLTFSTLTVSNMSPEDSSIYLCSVGRLTEAFFGQGTRLTVV.

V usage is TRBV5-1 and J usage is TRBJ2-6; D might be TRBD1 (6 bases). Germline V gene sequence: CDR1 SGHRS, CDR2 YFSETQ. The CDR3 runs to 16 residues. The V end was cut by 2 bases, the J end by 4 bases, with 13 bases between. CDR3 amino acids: CASSFSTGSGANVLTF. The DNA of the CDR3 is TGCGCCAGCAGCTTCAGCACAGGGTCCGGGGCCAACGTCCTGACTTTC.

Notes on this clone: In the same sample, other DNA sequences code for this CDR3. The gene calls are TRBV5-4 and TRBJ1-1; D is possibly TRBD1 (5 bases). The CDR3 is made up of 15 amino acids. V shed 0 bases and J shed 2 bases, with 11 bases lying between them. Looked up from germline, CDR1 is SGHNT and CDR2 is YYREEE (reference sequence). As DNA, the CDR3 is TGTGCCAGCAGCTTGGGCGGGACGGGTAACACTGAAGCTTTCTTT. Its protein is CASSLGGTGNTEAFF.

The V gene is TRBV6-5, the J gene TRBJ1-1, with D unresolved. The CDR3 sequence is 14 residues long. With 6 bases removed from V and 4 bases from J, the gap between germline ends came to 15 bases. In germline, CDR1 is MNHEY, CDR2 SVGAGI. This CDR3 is CASSLFLASTEAFF. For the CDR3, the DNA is TGTGCCAGCAGCTTATTCCTCGCTAGCACTGAAGCTTTCTTT.

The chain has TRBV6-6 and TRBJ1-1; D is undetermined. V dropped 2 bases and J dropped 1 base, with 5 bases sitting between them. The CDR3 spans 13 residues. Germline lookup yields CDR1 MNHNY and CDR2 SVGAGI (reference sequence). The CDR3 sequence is CASSYQRNTEAFF. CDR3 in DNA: TGTGCCAGCAGTTACCAGAGGAACACTGAAGCTTTCTTT.

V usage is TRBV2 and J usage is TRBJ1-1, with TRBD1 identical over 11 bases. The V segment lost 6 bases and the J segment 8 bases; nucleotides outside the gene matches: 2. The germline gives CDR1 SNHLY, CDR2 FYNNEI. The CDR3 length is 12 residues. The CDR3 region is CASRDRGLEAFF. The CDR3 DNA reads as TGTGCCAGCAGGGACAGGGGGCTGGAAGCTTTCTTT.

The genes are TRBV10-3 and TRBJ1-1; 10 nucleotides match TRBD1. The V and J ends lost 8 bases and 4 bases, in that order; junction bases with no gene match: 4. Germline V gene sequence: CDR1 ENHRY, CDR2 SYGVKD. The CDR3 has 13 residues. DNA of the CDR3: TGTGCCATCTTGGGACAGGGGAGCACTGAAGCTTTCTTT. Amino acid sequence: CAILGQGSTEAFF.

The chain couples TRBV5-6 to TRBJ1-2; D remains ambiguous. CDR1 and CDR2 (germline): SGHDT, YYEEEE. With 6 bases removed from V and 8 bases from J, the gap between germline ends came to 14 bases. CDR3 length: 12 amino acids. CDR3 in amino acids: CASNNPSPGYTF. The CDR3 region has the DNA TGTGCCAGCAACAACCCCTCGCCCGGCTACACCTTC.

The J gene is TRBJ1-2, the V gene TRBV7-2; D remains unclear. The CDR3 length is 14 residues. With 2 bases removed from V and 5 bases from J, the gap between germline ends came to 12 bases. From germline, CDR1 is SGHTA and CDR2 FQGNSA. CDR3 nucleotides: TGTGCCAGCAGCTTAATCGGGAGACTTTATGGCTACACCTTC. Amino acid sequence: CASSLIGRLYGYTF. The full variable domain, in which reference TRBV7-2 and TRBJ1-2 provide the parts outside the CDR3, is GAGVSQSPSNKVTEKGKDVELRCDPISGHTALYWYRQSLGQGLEFLIYFQGNSAPDKSGLPSDRFSAERTGGSVSTLTIQRTQQEDSAVYLCASSLIGRLYGYTFGSGTRLTVV.

The chain's CDR3 is CASSPPGLAGGETQYF. In nucleotides, the CDR3 is TGTGCCAGCTCACCGCCGGGGCTAGCGGGAGGAGAGACCCAGTACTTC. The rearrangement links TRBV18 to TRBJ2-5; 11 positions match TRBD2. The CDR3 spans 16 residues. CDR1 and CDR2 from the germline V gene are KGHSH and LQKENI. Unmatched junction bases numbered 7, after V lost 3 bases and J lost 4 bases.

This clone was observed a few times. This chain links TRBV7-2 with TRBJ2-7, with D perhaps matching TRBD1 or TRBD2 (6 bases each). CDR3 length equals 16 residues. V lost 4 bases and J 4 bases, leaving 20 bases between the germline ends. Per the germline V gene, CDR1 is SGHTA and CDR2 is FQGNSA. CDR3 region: CASSSLGAGTLYEQYF. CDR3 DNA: TGTGCCAGCAGCTCACTAGGGGCGGGGACACTTTACGAGCAGTACTTC. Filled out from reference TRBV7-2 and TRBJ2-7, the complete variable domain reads GAGVSQSPSNKVTEKGKDVELRCDPISGHTALYWYRQSLGQGLEFLIYFQGNSAPDKSGLPSDRFSAERTGGSVSTLTIQRTQQEDSAVYLCASSSLGAGTLYEQYFGPGTRLTVT.

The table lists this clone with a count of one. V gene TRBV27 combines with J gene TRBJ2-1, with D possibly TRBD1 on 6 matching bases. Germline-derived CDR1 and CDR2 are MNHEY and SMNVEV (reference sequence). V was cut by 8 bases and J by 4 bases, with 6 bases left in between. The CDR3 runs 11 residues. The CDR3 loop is CASQGYNEQFF. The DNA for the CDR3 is TGTGCCAGCCAGGGGTACAATGAGCAGTTCTTC.

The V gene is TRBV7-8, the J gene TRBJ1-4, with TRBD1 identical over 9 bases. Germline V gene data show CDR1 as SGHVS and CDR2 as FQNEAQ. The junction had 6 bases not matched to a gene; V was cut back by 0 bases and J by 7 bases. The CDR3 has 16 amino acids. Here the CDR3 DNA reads TGTGCCAGCAGCTTAGCGCCGGGACAGGGTCTTGAAAAACTGTTTTTT. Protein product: CASSLAPGQGLEKLFF.

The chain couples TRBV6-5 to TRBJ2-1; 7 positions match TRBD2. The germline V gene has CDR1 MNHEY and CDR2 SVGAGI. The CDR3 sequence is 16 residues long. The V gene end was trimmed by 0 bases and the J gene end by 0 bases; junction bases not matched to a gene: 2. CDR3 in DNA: TGTGCCAGCAGTTACTCGTTAGCGGGCTCCTACAATGAGCAGTTCTTC. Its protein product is CASSYSLAGSYNEQFF.

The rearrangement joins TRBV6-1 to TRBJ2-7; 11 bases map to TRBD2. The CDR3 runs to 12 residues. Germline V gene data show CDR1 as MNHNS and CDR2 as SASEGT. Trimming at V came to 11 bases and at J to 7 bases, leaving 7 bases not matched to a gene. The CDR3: CAGGTSGAEQYF. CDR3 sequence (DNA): TGTGCCGGAGGGACTAGCGGTGCTGAGCAGTACTTC.

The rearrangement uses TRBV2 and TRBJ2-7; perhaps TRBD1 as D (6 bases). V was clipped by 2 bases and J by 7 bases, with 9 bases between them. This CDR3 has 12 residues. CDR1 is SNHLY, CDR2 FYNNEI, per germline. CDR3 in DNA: TGTGCCAGCAGTGAACAGGGGTGGGAGCAGTACTTC. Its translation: CASSEQGWEQYF.